Included here is one TCR beta chain sequence, with context. Here immunoSEQ multiplex PCR was the method, and the copy in TCRdb shows in-frame clones only, minus some. Among 55,000 to 80,000 clones listed, 70% to 90% were seen once. This sample was included in a study of blood T cell repertoires in COVID-19. At the level of the study: Collection of acute and convalescent COVID-19 samples took place in the United States, Italy and Spain. The analysed material was cDNA or gDNA that came from T cells, B-cell-depleted T cells, or PBMCs.

V was cut by 0 bases and J by 0 bases, with 12 bases left in between. Per the germline V gene, CDR1 is SGHRS and CDR2 is YFSETQ. The CDR3 sequence is 17 residues long. V is TRBV5-1 and J is TRBJ1-4, with TRBD1 as a possible D gene (6 bases). The TCR comes from a woman between 55 and 75 years old with acute or convalescent COVID-19. Sequencing was done on a sample of peripheral blood. CDR3 sequence reads: CASSLVGHLATNEKLFF. The CDR3 DNA reads as TGCGCCAGCAGCTTGGTGGGACATTTAGCAACTAATGAAAAACTGTTTTTT.